Listed below are T cell receptor beta chains from one sample, sequenced in a study of blood T cell repertoires in COVID-19. The protocol was immunoSEQ multiplex PCR, while the TCRdb copy is restricted to in-frame clones and leaves out a portion. Altogether a few hundred thousand clones are present, 86% being singletons, with the ten largest covering around 1.5%. The sample comprised peripheral blood. The receptors were sampled from a woman aged 50 to 60 with acute or convalescent COVID-19. Each CDR3 is given with its conserved first and last residue. D genes are given only for firm matches. Not all rows give a size; the values are once, few, many and, for expanded clones, a class.

TRBJ1-3 TRBV18 NA NA CASSPRVGGSSSGNTIYF TGTGCCAGCTCACCACGGGTAGGGGGTAGTTCGTCTGGAAACACCATATATTTT
TRBJ1-5 TRBV7-9 TRBD1 NA CASSSGQGDQPQHF TGTGCCAGCAGCTCGGGACAGGGGGATCAGCCCCAGCATTTT
TRBJ2-1 TRBV30 TRBD2 NA CAWSDGTSGYNEQFF TGTGCCTGGAGCGACGGGACTAGCGGTTACAATGAGCAGTTCTTC
TRBJ2-2 TRBV5-8 TRBD2 NA CASSLGREGTNTGELFF TGTGCCAGCAGCTTGGGGCGGGAGGGCACGAACACCGGGGAGCTGTTTTTT
TRBJ1-5 TRBV19 TRBD1 NA CASTPRDRGLQPQHF TGTGCCAGTACCCCTCGAGACAGGGGGCTTCAGCCCCAGCATTTT
TRBJ2-3 TRBV7-9 NA NA CASSSSPSDSTDTQYF TGTGCCAGCAGCTCTTCCCCTAGCGATAGCACAGATACGCAGTATTTT
TRBJ1-1 TRBV9 NA NA CASSPRLNTEAFF TGTGCCAGCAGCCCCAGGCTGAACACTGAAGCTTTCTTT
TRBJ1-3 TRBV27 TRBD1 once CASSSRQGSGGNTIYF TGTGCCAGCAGTTCCAGACAGGGATCGGGGGGAAACACCATATATTTT
TRBJ2-7 TRBV5-1 NA NA CASGLGEGYEQYF TGCGCCAGCGGACTGGGAGAAGGCTACGAGCAGTACTTC
TRBJ2-3 TRBV27 TRBD1 NA CASSLEGTATDTQYF TGTGCCAGCAGTTTGGAAGGGACAGCCACAGATACGCAGTATTTT
TRBJ2-2 TRBV3-1/TRBV3-2 NA NA CASSQASRAVYRELFF TGTGCCAGCAGCCAAGCTTCCAGGGCGGTTTACCGGGAGCTGTTTTTT
TRBJ2-3 TRBV27 TRBD2 NA CASSSVSGSPDTQYF TGTGCCAGCAGTTCCGTTAGCGGGAGCCCAGATACGCAGTATTTT
TRBJ2-1 TRBV27 NA NA CASSWGIRGRFSYNEQFF TGTGCCAGCAGTTGGGGTATTAGAGGGCGGTTCTCCTACAATGAGCAGTTCTTC
TRBJ2-4 TRBV29-1 TRBD2 once CSVESVGTSGNIQYF TGCAGCGTTGAATCGGTGGGGACTAGCGGAAACATTCAGTACTTC
TRBJ2-1 TRBV2 NA NA CASSLFYSYNEQFF TGTGCCAGCAGTCTTTTTTATTCCTACAATGAGCAGTTCTTC
TRBJ2-7 TRBV25-1 TRBD1 NA CASRPGQGYWGVYEQYF TGTGCCAGCAGACCGGGACAGGGCTACTGGGGTGTATACGAGCAGTACTTC
TRBJ1-2 TRBV25-1 TRBD1 NA CASSDPGTGRGYTF TGTGCCAGCAGTGACCCCGGGACAGGGAGGGGCTACACCTTC
TRBJ2-3 TRBV10-3 TRBD2 NA CAISGVAGGTDTQYF TGTGCCATCAGTGGGGTAGCGGGGGGCACAGATACGCAGTATTTT
TRBJ2-1 TRBV3-1/TRBV3-2 NA NA CASSQEVKASNEQFF TGTGCCAGCAGCCAAGAGGTTAAAGCATCCAATGAGCAGTTCTTC
TRBJ2-7 TRBV19 TRBD2 NA CASSTPGTSGYEQYF TGTGCCAGTAGTACTCCCGGGACTAGCGGCTACGAGCAGTACTTC
TRBJ2-5 TRBV10-3 TRBD2 NA CAASPSGTQETQYF TGTGCCGCCAGCCCTAGCGGGACCCAAGAGACCCAGTACTTC
TRBJ2-5 TRBV7-2 NA NA CASSFLRAETQYF TGTGCCAGCAGCTTCCTCCGCGCCGAGACCCAGTACTTC
TRBJ1-4 TRBV27 TRBD1 NA CASSYRIYRGIATNEKLFF TGTGCCAGCAGTTACCGTATATACAGGGGGATTGCAACTAATGAAAAACTGTTTTTT